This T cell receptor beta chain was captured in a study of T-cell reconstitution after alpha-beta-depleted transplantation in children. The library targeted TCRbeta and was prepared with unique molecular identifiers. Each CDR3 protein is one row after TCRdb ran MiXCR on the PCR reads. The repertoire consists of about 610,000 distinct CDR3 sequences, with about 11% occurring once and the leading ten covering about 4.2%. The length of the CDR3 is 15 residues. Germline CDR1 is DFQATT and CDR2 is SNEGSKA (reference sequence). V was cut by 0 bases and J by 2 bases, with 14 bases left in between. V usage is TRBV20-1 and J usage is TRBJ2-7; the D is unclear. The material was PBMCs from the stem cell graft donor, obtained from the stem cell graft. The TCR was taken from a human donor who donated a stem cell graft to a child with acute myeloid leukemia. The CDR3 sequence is CSARDFVGQPYEQYF. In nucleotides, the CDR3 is TGCAGTGCTAGAGATTTCGTTGGGCAGCCCTACGAGCAGTACTTC.